Listed below are T cell receptor beta chains from one sample, sequenced in a study of monozygotic twins with inflammatory bowel disease. TCRdb processed the 5' RACE reads again and assigns one entry to each CDR3 protein, with no DNA. Recorded for this sample: 400,000 or so distinct CDR3 sequences. The sample comprised blood. All receptors come from a human donor with ulcerative colitis or Crohn's disease, or a healthy co-twin of an affected twin (not recorded which). The CDR3 runs from the conserved cysteine through the conserved F or W.

J,V,CDR3
TRBJ1-1,TRBV5-1,CASSLDGRNTEAFF
TRBJ1-1,TRBV7-2,CASSPWGVATEAFF
TRBJ2-5,TRBV9,CASSVSEGSVQTQYF
TRBJ1-2,TRBV19,CASQGQGWEGYTF
TRBJ2-6,TRBV4-1,CASSQDRAGGANVLTF
TRBJ2-3,TRBV29-1,CSVSGTSARTDTQYF
TRBJ2-5,TRBV5-4,CASSLDQVVTGETQYF
TRBJ2-1,TRBV12-3/TRBV12-4,CASSLEAGYRNEKFF
TRBJ2-1,TRBV12-3/TRBV12-4,CASNGWPYNEQFF
TRBJ2-1,TRBV6-6,CASTWGDEQFF
TRBJ2-7,TRBV4-1,CASSQATIAGGYEQYF
TRBJ1-2,TRBV29-1,CSFLNNPGHGDGYTF
TRBJ2-7,TRBV30,CAWDGGTVYEQYF
TRBJ1-2,TRBV10-3,CAISTDRGTHGYTF
TRBJ2-7,TRBV10-3,CPISETDRSSSYEQYF
TRBJ1-5,TRBV28,CASMRTGRNQPQHF
TRBJ2-6,TRBV7-6,CASSLGINSGANVLTF
TRBJ2-5,TRBV4-2,CASSPLPGTSGEEYQETQYF
TRBJ2-1,TRBV7-9,CASSRTYEQFF
TRBJ2-7,TRBV12-3/TRBV12-4,CASSFGTGVGGLEQYF
TRBJ2-5,TRBV3-1,CASSPRTQEYETQYF
TRBJ1-3,TRBV4-3,CASSQVAGSSGNTIYF
TRBJ2-7,TRBV7-9,CASRAGTGSDEQYF
TRBJ2-7,TRBV2,CASSAERGAGSTYEQYF
TRBJ1-2,TRBV5-6,CASSLSRRAYGYTF
TRBJ1-4,TRBV5-1,CASSAGSVTVNEKLFF
TRBJ1-2,TRBV19,CASSDLYGYTF
TRBJ1-2,TRBV5-4,CASSLRGAYGYTF
TRBJ2-5,TRBV7-7,CASSPGTTDGKETQYF
TRBJ1-2,TRBV5-1,CASSSGGPYGYTF
TRBJ1-2,TRBV6-6,CASTPFGNYGYTF
TRBJ1-5,TRBV10-3,CAIIESRDQPQHF
TRBJ2-7,TRBV21-1,CASSKAQGNPYEQYF
TRBJ2-7,TRBV11-2,CASSPDPGVKYEQYF
TRBJ1-5,TRBV19,CASSMTGFGQPQHF